This T cell receptor (beta chain) was retrieved from a study of blood T cell repertoires in COVID-19. Turning to the study itself: The samples span acute and convalescent COVID-19 from the United States, Italy and Spain.

From germline, CDR1 is SGHTS and CDR2 YDEGEE. With 4 bases clipped from V and 2 bases from J, the junction kept 4 bases outside the gene matches. The CDR3 length is 16 residues. Here immunoSEQ multiplex PCR was the method, and the copy in TCRdb shows in-frame clones only, minus some. The data show approximately 110,000 clones, 65% to 85% seen once. The chain couples TRBV5-8 to TRBJ1-5, with 12 bases identical to TRBD1. The sequenced sample consisted of peripheral blood. The source is a man aged 45 to 65 with acute or convalescent COVID-19. CDR3 coding DNA: TGTGCCAGCAGCCCGGGGACAGGGGGCGGCAATCAGCCCCAGCATTTT. Its translation is CASSPGTGGGNQPQHF.